The 22 T cell receptor beta chains in this list originate from one sample, sequenced in a study of T cell clusters in autoimmune cytopenias. TRB amplification used 250 ng of peripheral blood genomic DNA. Multiplex touch-down PCR amplified TRB using TRB-A and TRB-B pools in one tube. TCRdb reanalyzed the multiplex PCR reads and collapses them to one entry per CDR3 protein, without DNA. Seen in this sample are approximately 3,000 distinct CDR3 sequences; the ten most common clones hold around 25%. The sample taken for sequencing was peripheral blood. The receptors here all came from a human donor with an autoimmune cytopenia or autoimmune hepatitis (not recorded which).

This clonotype registers medium-sized by frequency. J is TRBJ2-7 and V is TRBV5-5; TCRdb returns TRBD1, unconfirmable since there is no DNA. The CDR3 has 12 amino acids. The germline gives CDR1 SGHKS, CDR2 YYEKEE (reference sequence). CDR3 sequence reads: CASSLTSGGQYF.

This clonotype is classed as large by frequency. J is TRBJ2-3 and V is TRBV6-2 or TRBV6-3; TCRdb names TRBD2, which stays unverified in the absence of DNA. CDR1 is MNHEY, CDR2 SVGEGT, per germline. This CDR3 contains 15 residues. The CDR3 protein is CASSLGAGVTDTQYF.

Measured by frequency, this clonotype is medium-sized. V gene TRBV27 combines with J gene TRBJ1-5. Germline values: CDR1 MNHEY, CDR2 SMNVEV (reference sequence). The CDR3 has 14 amino acids. CDR3 sequence: CASSLPGYGQPQHF.

This clonotype counts as medium-sized by frequency. J is TRBJ1-6 and V is TRBV27; TCRdb gives TRBD1 as the D gene, but with no DNA this cannot be confirmed. The CDR3 sequence is 15 residues long. Looked up from germline, CDR1 is MNHEY and CDR2 is SMNVEV (reference sequence). The CDR3 region is CASSLSPFLTSPLHF.

This clonotype is labeled medium-sized based on frequency. The chain employs TRBV18 and TRBJ1-2; as DNA is missing, the TRBD1 call by TCRdb cannot be tested. CDR1 is KGHSH and CDR2 is LQKENI in the germline V gene. The CDR3 covers 15 residues. CDR3 region: CASSSQGARGHGYTF.

This clonotype shows up as medium-sized (0.01 to 0.1%) by frequency. J is TRBJ1-5 and V is TRBV20-1. This CDR3 is 13 amino acids long. Germline-derived CDR1 and CDR2 are DFQATT and SNEGSKA (reference sequence). CDR3 sequence: CSARAGGNQPQHF.

The chain combines TRBV5-1 with TRBJ2-5; TCRdb's assignment of TRBD1 cannot be checked, as there is no DNA. This CDR3 comprises 14 residues. Germline V CDR1 and CDR2: SGHRS, YFSETQ. Here the CDR3 reads CASRGQAGQETQYF.

The chain carries TRBV7-2 and TRBJ2-2; checking the TCRdb D call of TRBD2 is not possible without DNA. The CDR3 sequence is 18 residues long. The germline CDR1 and CDR2 sequences are SGHTA and FQGNSA. The CDR3 region is CASSFLFWAGEDTGELFF.

This clonotype registers medium-sized by frequency. This chain connects TRBV6-1 to TRBJ1-2. This CDR3 region has 15 residues. Germline values: CDR1 MNHNS, CDR2 SASEGT. CDR3 sequence: CASQERVSYLYGYTF.

By frequency, this clonotype is medium-sized. The chain couples TRBV5-6 to TRBJ1-4; TCRdb picks TRBD1, but there is no DNA to check that call. Germline V lookup: CDR1 SGHDT, CDR2 YYEEEE. The CDR3 extends over 15 amino acids. The CDR3 is CASNEGGSTNEKLFF.

This clonotype is classed as medium-sized by frequency. The gene calls are TRBV10-3 and TRBJ2-1. Germline loops: CDR1 ENHRY, CDR2 SYGVKD. This CDR3 contains 14 residues. The CDR3 here is CAISEDELVDEQFF.

This clonotype is called medium-sized based on its frequency. This chain uses TRBV27 with TRBJ2-7; TCRdb picks TRBD1, but there is no DNA to check that call. CDR1 is MNHEY, CDR2 SMNVEV, per germline (reference sequence). The CDR3 spans 13 residues. The CDR3 loop is CASSLKGAYEQYF.

Considering frequency, this clonotype is medium-sized. The chain is built from TRBV7-9 and TRBJ1-3. This CDR3 has 16 residues. In germline, CDR1 is SEHNR, CDR2 FQNEAQ (reference sequence). CDR3 protein: CASSLGSLLSGNTIYF.

Measured by frequency, this clonotype is medium-sized. The CDR3: CASRRNREGTEAFF. The chain combines TRBV6-5 with TRBJ1-1; TCRdb outputs TRBD1, but without DNA this stays unchecked. Germline assignment: CDR1 MNHEY and CDR2 SVGAGI. There are 14 residues in the CDR3.

V gene TRBV5-5 combines with J gene TRBJ2-2; absent DNA, TCRdb's TRBD2 call cannot be checked. The CDR3 has 16 amino acids. Germline V lookup: CDR1 SGHKS, CDR2 YYEKEE (reference sequence). The CDR3 loop is CASSYGGRLNTGELFF.

This clonotype is deemed medium-sized by its frequency. This rearrangement joins TRBV6-6 to TRBJ1-5; TCRdb's D call, TRBD1, is unchecked because there is no DNA. Per the germline V gene, CDR1 is MNHNY and CDR2 is SVGAGI (reference sequence). The CDR3 has 13 residues. The CDR3 protein is CASTGTDNQPQHF.

The chain is built from TRBV24-1 and TRBJ1-2; TCRdb returns TRBD1, unconfirmable since there is no DNA. The length of the CDR3 is 18 residues. CDR1 is KGHDR, CDR2 SFDVKD, per germline. CDR3: CATSDPDRGPLGNYGYTF.

This clonotype is labeled medium-sized based on frequency. This rearrangement joins TRBV13 to TRBJ1-1; TCRdb selects TRBD1, and the lack of DNA leaves this call unchecked. The CDR3 is made up of 17 amino acids. Germline V gene data show CDR1 as PRHDT and CDR2 as FYEKMQ (reference sequence). The CDR3 loop is CASIPFIRDREGTEAFF.

The chain has TRBV11-1 and TRBJ2-7; absent DNA, TCRdb's TRBD1 call cannot be checked. CDR3 length: 18 residues. Germline V CDR1 and CDR2: SGHAT, FQDESV (reference sequence). The CDR3: CASSLVGTSGQFSYEQYF.

By frequency, this clonotype registers medium-sized. The V and J genes are TRBV12-3 or TRBV12-4 and TRBJ1-5; TCRdb's D call, TRBD1, is unchecked because there is no DNA. There are 15 residues in the CDR3. The CDR3 here is CASSKGQGAGQPQHF.

This clonotype registers medium-sized by frequency. The chain couples TRBV20-1 to TRBJ1-5. CDR3 length: 13 amino acids. Germline V gene sequence: CDR1 DFQATT, CDR2 SNEGSKA (reference sequence). This CDR3 reads CSARGIGNQPQHF.

This rearrangement joins TRBV5-1 to TRBJ2-2; TCRdb indicates TRBD1, and absent DNA this call remains unverified. Germline CDR1 reads SGHRS; CDR2 reads YFSETQ. The CDR3 covers 18 residues. This chain's CDR3 is CASSLSGDGGVIAGELFF. Full variable domain (rest looked up from reference TRBV5-1 and TRBJ2-2): KAGVTQTPRYLIKTRGQQVTLSCSPISGHRSVSWYQQTPGQGLQFLFEYFSETQRNKGNFPGRFSGRQFSNSRSEMNVSTLELGDSALYLCASSLSGDGGVIAGELFFGEGSRLTVL.